This entry describes one TCR beta chain. Its cognate antigen is unknown. Unique molecular identifiers were in the cDNA, with template-switch universal primer binding. MiXCR, applied by TCRdb to the 5' RACE reads, yields one record per CDR3 protein. This sample yields nearly 900,000 distinct CDR3 sequences, of which more than 9% are seen a single time; 1.5% to 2% belongs to the top ten. This sample was included in a study of identical twins. General study points: Memory repertoires showed no such pattern, whereas abundant cord blood beta clonotypes carried fewer insertions. The authors noted that invariant MAIT and iNKT cells could partly confound zero-insertion analyses.

The V end lost 0 bases, the J end lost 2 bases, and 9 bases lay between the germline ends. This CDR3 spans 15 amino acids. From germline, CDR1 is SGHKS and CDR2 YYEKEE (reference sequence). Everyone who donated was a healthy Caucasian. These data were likewise used in another study, on yellow fever vaccine responses in identical twins.

The TCR sequence derives from a woman in her late teens or twenties in good health. Sample: PBMCs. The chain joins TRBV5-5 to TRBJ2-1; D remains unclear. CDR3: CASSLVPVAYNEQFF. The CDR3, as DNA: TGTGCCAGCAGCTTGGTACCAGTAGCCTACAATGAGCAGTTCTTC. The full variable domain, with the rest looked up from reference TRBV5-5 and TRBJ2-1, is DAGVTQSPTHLIKTRGQQVTLRCSPISGHKSVSWYQQVLGQGPQFIFQYYEKEERGRGNFPDRFSARQFPNYSSELNVNALLLGDSALYLCASSLVPVAYNEQFFGPGTRLTVL.